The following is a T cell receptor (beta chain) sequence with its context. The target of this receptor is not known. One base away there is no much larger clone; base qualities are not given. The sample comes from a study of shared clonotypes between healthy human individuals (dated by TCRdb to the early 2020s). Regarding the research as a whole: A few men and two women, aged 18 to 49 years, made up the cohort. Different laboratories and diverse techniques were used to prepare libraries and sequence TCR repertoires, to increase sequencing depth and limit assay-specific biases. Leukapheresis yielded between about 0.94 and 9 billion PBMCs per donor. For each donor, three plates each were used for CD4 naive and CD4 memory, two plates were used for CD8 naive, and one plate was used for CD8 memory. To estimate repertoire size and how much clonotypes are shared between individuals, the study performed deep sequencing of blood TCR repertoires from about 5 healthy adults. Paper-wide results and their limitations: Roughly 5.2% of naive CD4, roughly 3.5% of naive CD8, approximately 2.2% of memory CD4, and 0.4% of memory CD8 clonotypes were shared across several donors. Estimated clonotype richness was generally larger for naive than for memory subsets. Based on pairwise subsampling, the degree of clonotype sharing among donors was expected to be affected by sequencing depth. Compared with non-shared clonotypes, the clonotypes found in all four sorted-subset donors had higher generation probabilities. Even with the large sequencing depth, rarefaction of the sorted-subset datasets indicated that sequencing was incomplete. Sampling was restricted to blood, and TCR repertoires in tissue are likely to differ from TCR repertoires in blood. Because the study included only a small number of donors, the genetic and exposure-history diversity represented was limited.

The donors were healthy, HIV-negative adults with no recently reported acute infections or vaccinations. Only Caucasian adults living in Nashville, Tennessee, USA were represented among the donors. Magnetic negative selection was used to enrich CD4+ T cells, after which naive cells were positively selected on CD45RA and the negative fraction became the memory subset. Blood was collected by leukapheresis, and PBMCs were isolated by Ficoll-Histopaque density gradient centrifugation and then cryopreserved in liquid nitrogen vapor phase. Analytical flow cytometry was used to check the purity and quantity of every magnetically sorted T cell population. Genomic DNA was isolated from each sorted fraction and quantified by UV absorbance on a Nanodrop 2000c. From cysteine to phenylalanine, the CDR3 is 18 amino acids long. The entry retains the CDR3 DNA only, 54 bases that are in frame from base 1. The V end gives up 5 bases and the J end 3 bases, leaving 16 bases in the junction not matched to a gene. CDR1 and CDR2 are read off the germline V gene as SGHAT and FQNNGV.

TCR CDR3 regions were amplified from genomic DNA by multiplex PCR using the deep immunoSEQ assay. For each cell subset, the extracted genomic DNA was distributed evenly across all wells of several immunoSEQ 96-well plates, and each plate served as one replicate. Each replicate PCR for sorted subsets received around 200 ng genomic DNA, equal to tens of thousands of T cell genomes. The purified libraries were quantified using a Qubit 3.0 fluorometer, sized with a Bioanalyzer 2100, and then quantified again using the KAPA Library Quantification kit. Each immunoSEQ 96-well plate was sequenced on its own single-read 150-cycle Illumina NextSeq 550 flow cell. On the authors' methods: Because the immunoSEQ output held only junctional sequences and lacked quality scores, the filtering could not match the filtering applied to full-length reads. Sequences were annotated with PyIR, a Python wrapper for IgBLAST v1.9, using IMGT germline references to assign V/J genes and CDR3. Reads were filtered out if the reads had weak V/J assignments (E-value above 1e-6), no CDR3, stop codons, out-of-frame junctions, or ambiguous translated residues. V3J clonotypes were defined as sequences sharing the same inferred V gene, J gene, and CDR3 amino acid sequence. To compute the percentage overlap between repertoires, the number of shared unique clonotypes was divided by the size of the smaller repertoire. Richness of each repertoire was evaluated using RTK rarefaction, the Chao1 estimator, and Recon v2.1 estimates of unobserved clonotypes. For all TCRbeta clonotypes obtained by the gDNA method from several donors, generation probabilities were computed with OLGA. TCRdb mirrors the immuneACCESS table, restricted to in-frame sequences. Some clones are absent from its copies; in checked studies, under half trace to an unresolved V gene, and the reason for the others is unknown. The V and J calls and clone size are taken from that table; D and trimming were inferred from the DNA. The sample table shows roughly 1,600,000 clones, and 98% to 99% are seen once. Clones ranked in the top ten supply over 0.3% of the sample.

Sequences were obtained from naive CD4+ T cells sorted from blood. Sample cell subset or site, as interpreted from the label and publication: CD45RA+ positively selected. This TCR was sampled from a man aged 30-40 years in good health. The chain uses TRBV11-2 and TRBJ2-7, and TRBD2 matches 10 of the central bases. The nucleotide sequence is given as TGTGCCAGCAGCCACCAGGTACTAGCGGGAACCCCAAACTACGAGCAGTACTTC. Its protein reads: CASSHQVLAGTPNYEQYF.